A selection of T cell receptor beta chains follows, all from one sample in a study of cytomegalovirus exposure and HLA in healthy donors. The protocol was immunoSEQ multiplex PCR, while the TCRdb copy is restricted to in-frame clones and leaves out a portion. The sample has 200,000 or so clones, approximately 85% seen once. The sequenced sample consisted of PBMCs. These receptors were collected from a woman aged 50 to 60 in good health and CMV-seropositive. Each CDR3 is given with its conserved first and last residue. The order of the fields is V gene, J gene, D gene, clone size, CDR3 protein, CDR3 DNA. A D gene is named only where the DNA matches it firmly. Where a row states a size, it is once, few, many or the class of an expanded clone; other rows omit it.

TRBV29-1	TRBJ2-1	TRBD2	.	CSVVAGESYNEQFF	TGCAGCGTTGTAGCGGGAGAGTCGTACAATGAGCAGTTCTTC
TRBV7-8	TRBJ2-3	.	.	CASSLSQRYTQYF	TGTGCCAGCAGCTTATCTCAGCGGTATACGCAGTATTTT
TRBV19	TRBJ1-2	TRBD1	.	CASSISAGGNYGYTF	TGTGCCAGTAGTATCTCGGCAGGGGGGAACTATGGCTACACCTTC
TRBV2	TRBJ2-7	.	few	CASSKLAGEQYF	TGTGCCAGCAGTAAACTAGCAGGGGAGCAGTACTTC
TRBV6-1	TRBJ2-5	TRBD2	.	CASTGTSGSKTQYF	TGTGCCAGCACCGGGACTAGCGGGTCTAAGACCCAGTACTTC
TRBV19	TRBJ2-7	TRBD1	.	CASRDRGVYEQYF	TGTGCCAGTAGGGACAGGGGAGTCTACGAGCAGTACTTC
TRBV2	TRBJ2-3	.	.	CASRKSGSTDTQYF	TGTGCCAGCAGAAAAAGCGGGAGCACAGATACGCAGTATTTT
TRBV7-9	TRBJ1-4	TRBD1	.	CASTPGQANEKLFF	TGTGCCAGCACTCCCGGACAGGCTAATGAAAAACTGTTTTTT
TRBV23-1	TRBJ1-1	.	.	CASSQLRLLAEAFF	TGCGCCAGCAGTCAGTTGCGGTTGTTGGCTGAAGCTTTCTTT
TRBV11-3	TRBJ2-1	.	.	CASSLNRYNEQFF	TGTGCCAGCAGCTTAAACAGGTACAATGAGCAGTTCTTC
TRBV7-2	TRBJ2-1	TRBD1	few	CASSSTGTDYNEQFF	TGTGCCAGCAGCTCAACCGGGACAGATTACAATGAGCAGTTCTTC
TRBV5-4	TRBJ2-1	.	once	CASSLQLNNEQFF	TGTGCCAGCAGCTTGCAACTTAACAATGAGCAGTTCTTC
TRBV9	TRBJ1-2	.	.	CASSLRAQAFNYGYTF	TGTGCCAGCAGCTTAAGAGCACAGGCTTTTAACTATGGCTACACCTTC
TRBV5-1	TRBJ1-2	.	.	CASSLGGGYGYTF	TGCGCCAGCAGCTTGGGAGGGGGCTATGGCTACACCTTC
TRBV27	TRBJ1-3	TRBD1	.	CASSRGQGKGNTIYF	TGTGCCAGCAGTAGGGGACAGGGGAAAGGAAACACCATATATTTT
TRBV6-1	TRBJ1-5	.	.	CASSLGLPPQPQHF	TGTGCCAGCAGTCTTGGACTCCCCCCTCAGCCCCAGCATTTT
TRBV23-1	TRBJ1-5	TRBD1	.	CASSHEDWDRLNQPQHF	TGCGCCAGCAGTCATGAGGATTGGGACAGGCTGAATCAGCCCCAGCATTTT
TRBV7-9	TRBJ2-5	TRBD2	.	CASSLAGGKETQYF	TGTGCCAGCAGCTTGGCGGGAGGCAAAGAGACCCAGTACTTC
TRBV18	TRBJ1-2	.	.	CASSQGEDSFYGYTF	TGTGCCAGCTCACAAGGGGAAGACTCCTTCTATGGCTACACCTTC
TRBV28	TRBJ2-7	TRBD2	.	CASSPGHPSGRLYEQYF	TGTGCCAGCAGTCCGGGACACCCAAGCGGGAGATTATACGAGCAGTACTTC
TRBV19	TRBJ2-2	.	.	CATKDSPAEDTGELFF	TGTGCCACCAAGGACAGCCCCGCCGAGGACACCGGGGAGCTGTTTTTT
TRBV7-9	TRBJ2-7	TRBD1	.	CASTSGTGGPYEQYF	TGTGCCAGCACTAGCGGGACAGGGGGTCCCTACGAGCAGTACTTC
TRBV6-5	TRBJ2-5	TRBD2	.	CASSLLAGGPQETQYF	TGTGCCAGCAGTTTACTAGCGGGGGGGCCTCAGGAGACCCAGTACTTC
TRBV2	TRBJ2-1	.	.	CASSFRVSVDEQFF	TGTGCCAGCAGTTTCCGGGTGTCAGTCGATGAGCAGTTCTTC
TRBV5-1	TRBJ2-7	TRBD1	.	CASSSQGVSYEQYF	TGCGCCAGCAGCTCACAGGGGGTGAGCTACGAGCAGTACTTC
TRBV21-1	TRBJ1-2	.	.	CASNIWWDRFGNYGYTF	TGTGCCAGCAACATATGGTGGGACAGGTTTGGTAACTATGGCTACACCTTC
TRBV20-1	TRBJ1-1	.	.	CSAEDTEAFF	TGCAGTGCGGAGGACACTGAAGCTTTCTTT
TRBV29-1	TRBJ2-7	.	few	CSVWAQNYEQYF	TGCAGCGTGTGGGCCCAAAACTACGAGCAGTACTTC
TRBV9	TRBJ2-7	TRBD2	.	CASSPGTSGYEQYF	TGTGCCAGCAGCCCCGGGACTAGCGGGTACGAGCAGTACTTC
TRBV5-1	TRBJ2-2	.	.	CASSLDSNTGELFF	TGCGCCAGCAGCTTGGACTCGAACACCGGGGAGCTGTTTTTT
TRBV27	TRBJ1-2	TRBD1	.	CASSPRGLTNYGYTF	TGTGCCAGCAGTCCCAGGGGGCTCACTAACTATGGCTACACCTTC
TRBV28	TRBJ1-2	.	.	CPRGLPPGYGYTF	TGTCCCCGCGGGCTCCCACCCGGGTATGGCTACACCTTC
TRBV28	TRBJ1-6	.	once	CASTAGGGNNSPLHF	TGTGCCAGCACCGCCGGGGGAGGGAATAATTCACCCCTCCACTTT
TRBV5-1	TRBJ1-1	.	.	CASSLTGMNTEAFF	TGCGCCAGCAGCTTAACAGGGATGAACACTGAAGCTTTCTTT
TRBV7-9	TRBJ1-2	TRBD1	.	CASSLAQPGQDYGYTF	TGTGCCAGCAGCTTAGCTCAGCCGGGACAGGACTATGGCTACACCTTC
TRBV5-6	TRBJ2-7	TRBD2	.	CASQLAGGPSYEQYF	TGTGCCAGCCAATTAGCGGGAGGGCCCAGCTACGAGCAGTACTTC
TRBV4-1	TRBJ1-4	.	.	CASSQGLSGGLDEKLFF	TGCGCCAGCAGCCAAGGTCTATCGGGGGGCCTTGATGAAAAACTGTTTTTT
TRBV7-2	TRBJ2-4	TRBD2	.	CASSPPSGGAKNIQYF	TGTGCCAGCAGCCCGCCTAGCGGGGGGGCCAAAAACATTCAGTACTTC
TRBV5-6	TRBJ1-6	.	.	CASSLNWGLEDSPLHF	TGTGCCAGCAGCTTGAATTGGGGGCTCGAGGATTCACCCCTCCACTTT
TRBV19	TRBJ2-1	.	.	CASSGGSPPYNEQFF	TGTGCCAGTAGTGGAGGGAGTCCCCCCTACAATGAGCAGTTCTTC
TRBV18	TRBJ2-3	TRBD1	.	CASSPRARDSTDTQYF	TGTGCCAGCTCACCACGGGCCCGGGACAGTACAGATACGCAGTATTTT
TRBV5-1	TRBJ2-3	.	.	CASSFLAVTDTQYF	TGCGCCAGCAGCTTCCTGGCGGTAACAGATACGCAGTATTTT
TRBV5-5	TRBJ1-2	.	.	CASSSGWAKDGYTF	TGTGCCAGCAGCTCGGGGTGGGCTAAGGACGGCTACACCTTC